This TCR beta chain was recorded in a study of shared clonotypes between healthy human individuals. Produced via immunoSEQ multiplex PCR; TCRdb's table is partial and in-frame only. This table has a few million clones, more than 85% appearing once. This CDR3 is built from 16 residues. Germline CDR1 and CDR2: SGHAT and FQNNGV. The junction had 11 bases not matched to a gene; V was cut back by 4 bases and J by 2 bases. This clone was recorded once. The receptor's source is a man aged 18 to 30 in good health. Some clones in this sample may be carry-over from other donors' samples. This chain connects TRBV11-2 to TRBJ2-7, with 7 bases lining up with TRBD2. Material: naive CD4+ T cells from PBMCs. Stated subset: CD45RA+ positively selected. As DNA, the CDR3 is TGTGCCAGCAGCTCGGTCCGGGACTACGAAGCCTACGAGCAGTACTTC. It codes for CASSSVRDYEAYEQYF.